The 17 T cell receptor beta chains below come from one sample, sequenced in a study of blood T cell repertoires in COVID-19 (dated by TCRdb to the early 2020s). Library generation was performed with the immunoSEQ multiplex PCR assay. TCRdb stores this immuneACCESS table with in-frame sequences only. Part of the clones is absent; in the studies checked, under half of the shortfall reflects unresolved V genes, and no reason is known for the rest. Across this sample there are 250,000 to 350,000 clones, with under 90% seen only once. The ten largest make up roughly 0.92% of the sample. Sequencing was carried out using peripheral blood. The receptor source for this set is a middle-aged woman who had recovered from COVID-19.

This clone was picked up a small number of times. This chain joins TRBV11-1 and TRBJ2-2; 9 nucleotides match TRBD2. The germline V gene has CDR1 SGHAT and CDR2 FQDESV (reference sequence). V was pared by 1 base and J by 6 bases, with 3 bases of the junction left unmatched. This CDR3 is built from 15 residues. The CDR3 DNA reads TGTGCCAGCAGCTTAGAGACTAGCGGCCCCGGGGAGCTGTTTTTT. Residues: CASSLETSGPGELFF.

The genes are TRBV29-1 and TRBJ2-3; 8 bases line up with TRBD1. The CDR3 totals 14 residues. Per the germline V gene, CDR1 is SQVTM and CDR2 is ANQGSEA. With 4 bases clipped from V and 4 bases from J, the junction kept 7 bases outside the gene matches. CDR3 amino acids: CSVGQGPGADTQYF. Here the CDR3 DNA reads TGCAGCGTTGGACAGGGGCCGGGGGCAGATACGCAGTATTTT.

The rearrangement joins TRBV12-3 or TRBV12-4 to TRBJ2-1, with D unclear. The CDR3 totals 13 residues. The V and J ends lost 6 bases and 4 bases respectively, with 10 bases between them. CDR3 sequence (DNA): TGTGCCAGCAGCCCCCGGTGGTACAATGAGCAGTTCTTC. It yields the protein CASSPRWYNEQFF.

Only one count was recorded for this clone. Different DNA sequences within this sample yield the same CDR3. The CDR3: CASSGQGGTDTQYF. The CDR3 nucleotides read TGCGCCAGCTCGGGACAGGGAGGCACAGATACGCAGTATTTT. This chain joins TRBV5-1 and TRBJ2-3; 9 bases fit TRBD1. Germline values: CDR1 SGHRS, CDR2 YFSETQ. The CDR3 consists of 14 residues. Trimming cost V 7 bases and J 1 base; bases outside gene matches: 4.

The rearrangement uses TRBV7-9 and TRBJ1-6, with D hard to call. V was clipped by 5 bases and J by 9 bases, with 17 bases between them. Germline V gene sequence: CDR1 SEHNR, CDR2 FQNEAQ (reference sequence). CDR3 length: 15 amino acids. The DNA for the CDR3 is TGTGCCAGCAGCCGATTCGGAGGAGAGGGTTCACCCCTCCACTTT. This codes for CASSRFGGEGSPLHF.

The chain is built from TRBV5-4 and TRBJ2-5; D gene ambiguous. The CDR3 spans 12 residues. Per the germline V gene, CDR1 is SGHNT and CDR2 is YYREEE (reference sequence). V was cut by 1 base and J by 5 bases, with 6 bases left in between. The CDR3 protein is CASSLPGETQYF. The CDR3 DNA reads TGTGCCAGCAGCTTGCCCGGGGAGACCCAGTACTTC.

This clone was detected once. The genes are TRBV5-1 and TRBJ2-2; D possibly corresponds to TRBD1 (6 bases). The CDR3 is made up of 17 amino acids. Germline V CDR1 and CDR2: SGHRS, YFSETQ. V was pared by 0 bases and J by 5 bases, with 17 bases between. The CDR3 DNA is TGCGCCAGCAGCTTGGTCAGGGGCCATAGCGTGACCGGGGAGCTGTTTTTT. Translated: CASSLVRGHSVTGELFF.

The chain is built from TRBV4-1 and TRBJ2-1; the match to TRBD2 covers 9 bases. The CDR3 length is 17 residues. Germline loops: CDR1 MGHRA, CDR2 YSYEKL. The junction had 3 bases not matched to a gene; V was cut back by 0 bases and J by 0 bases. The CDR3 spells CASSQDPAGGSYNEQFF. In DNA form, the CDR3 reads TGCGCCAGCAGCCAAGACCCAGCGGGAGGCTCCTACAATGAGCAGTTCTTC.

This clone was counted a few times. The chain uses TRBV19 and TRBJ1-5, with D possibly being TRBD1 (6 bases). From germline, CDR1 is LNHDA and CDR2 SQIVND (reference sequence). Deletions cut 3 bases from V and 0 bases from J, with 9 bases between. The CDR3 has 15 amino acids. DNA for the CDR3: TGTGCCAGTAGTATCGGACAGTATAGCAATCAGCCCCAGCATTTT. Protein sequence: CASSIGQYSNQPQHF.

This chain links TRBV30 with TRBJ2-3; TRBD2 aligns across 7 bases. Per germline, CDR1 GTSNPN and CDR2 SVGIG (reference sequence). The J segment lost 2 bases and the V segment lost 4 bases, leaving 3 bases of the junction unmatched. The CDR3 is 13 amino acids. CDR3 nucleotide sequence: TGTGCCTGGACGGGACTATCCACAGATACGCAGTATTTT. As protein: CAWTGLSTDTQYF.

The V gene is TRBV27, the J gene TRBJ1-1, with a weak D call TRBD1 (6 bases). Germline assignment: CDR1 MNHEY and CDR2 SMNVEV (reference sequence). The V end was cut by 8 bases, the J end by 5 bases, with 18 bases between. This CDR3 region has 14 residues. The CDR3 DNA reads as TGTGCCAGCCGGTCGGGGGGCTATTGGACTGAAGCTTTCTTT. It encodes CASRSGGYWTEAFF.

V is TRBV27 and J is TRBJ2-3; TRBD2 agrees at 13 bases. CDR1 and CDR2 from the germline V gene are MNHEY and SMNVEV (reference sequence). The length of the CDR3 is 16 residues. Trimming took 6 bases from V and 1 from J; bases not matched to a gene: 4. CDR3 sequence reads: CASRGLAGLGTDTQYF. Written as DNA, the CDR3 is TGTGCCAGCAGGGGACTAGCGGGACTTGGCACAGATACGCAGTATTTT.

This clone was recorded a few times. The chain carries TRBV27 and TRBJ1-5; no clear D gene. The V end lost 5 bases, the J end lost 2 bases, and 7 bases lay between the germline ends. CDR3 length equals 13 residues. Germline CDR1 MNHEY, CDR2 SMNVEV (reference sequence). This CDR3 is CASSTRGNQPQHF. Written as DNA, the CDR3 is TGTGCCAGCAGTACTAGGGGCAATCAGCCCCAGCATTTT.

This chain joins TRBV24-1 and TRBJ1-1, with D unresolved. Trimming shortened V by 4 bases and J by 9 bases, and 14 bases separated the two germline ends. This CDR3 comprises 13 residues. The germline V gene has CDR1 KGHDR and CDR2 SFDVKD. Written as DNA, the CDR3 is TGTGCCACCAGTGACAAAAAGGGAGGGCAAGCTTTCTTT. The encoded protein is CATSDKKGGQAFF.

Only one count was recorded for this clone. The gene calls are TRBV7-6 and TRBJ2-5; TRBD2 matches at 11 bases. J gave up 2 bases and V 6 bases, and 8 bases lay outside the gene matches. The CDR3 consists of 16 residues. Germline assignment: CDR1 SGHVS and CDR2 FNYEAQ. Here the CDR3 DNA reads TGTGCCAGCAGATATGGACTAGCGGGTCCTCAAGAGACCCAGTACTTC. Residues: CASRYGLAGPQETQYF. The entire variable domain, with the rest obtained from reference TRBV7-6 and TRBJ2-5, is as follows: GAGVSQSPRYKVTKRGQDVALRCDPISGHVSLYWYRQALGQGPEFLTYFNYEAQQDKSGLPNDRFSAERPEGSISTLTIQRTEQRDSAMYRCASRYGLAGPQETQYFGPGTRLLVL.

The chain carries TRBV19 and TRBJ1-4; tentative D call: TRBD1 (6 bases). Germline CDR1 is LNHDA and CDR2 is SQIVND (reference sequence). CDR3 length equals 14 residues. Trimming removed 5 bases at V and 5 bases at J, with 12 bases between. CDR3 amino acids: CASSFRGSNEKLFF. In nucleotides, the CDR3 is TGTGCCAGTAGTTTCAGGGGCTCGAATGAAAAACTGTTTTTT. Drawing the rest from reference TRBV19 and TRBJ1-4, the complete variable domain is DGGITQSPKYLFRKEGQNVTLSCEQNLNHDAMYWYRQDPGQGLRLIYYSQIVNDFQKGDIAEGYSVSREKKESFPLTVTSAQKNPTAFYLCASSFRGSNEKLFFGSGTQLSVL.

This chain uses TRBV5-1 with TRBJ2-5, with 8 bases lining up with TRBD1. The CDR3 runs 15 residues. Trimming cost V 4 bases and J 2 bases; bases outside gene matches: 7. CDR1 is SGHRS and CDR2 is YFSETQ in the germline V gene. The CDR3 sequence is CASSMTGVGQETQYF. The CDR3 region has the DNA TGCGCCAGCAGCATGACAGGGGTGGGGCAAGAGACCCAGTACTTC.